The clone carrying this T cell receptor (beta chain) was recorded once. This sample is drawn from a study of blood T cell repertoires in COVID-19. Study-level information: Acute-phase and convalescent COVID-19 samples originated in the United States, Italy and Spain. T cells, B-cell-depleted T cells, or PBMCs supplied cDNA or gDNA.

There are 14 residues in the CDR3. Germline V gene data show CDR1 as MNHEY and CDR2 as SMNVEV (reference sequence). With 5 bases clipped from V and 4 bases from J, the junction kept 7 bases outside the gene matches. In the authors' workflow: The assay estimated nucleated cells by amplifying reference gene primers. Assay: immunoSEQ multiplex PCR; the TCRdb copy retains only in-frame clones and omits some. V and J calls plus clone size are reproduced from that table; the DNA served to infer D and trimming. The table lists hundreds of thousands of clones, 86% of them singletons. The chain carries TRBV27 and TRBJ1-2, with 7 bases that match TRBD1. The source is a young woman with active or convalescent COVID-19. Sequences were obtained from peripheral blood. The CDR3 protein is CASSLRDSGYGYTF. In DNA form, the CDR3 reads TGTGCCAGCAGTCTCCGGGACAGTGGCTATGGCTACACCTTC.